This T cell receptor (beta chain) is drawn from a study of beta chain features in type 1 diabetes. Study background: Cell yields, age and gender were similar between patients and healthy donors.

CDR3 length equals 16 residues. Germline V gene lookup returns CDR1 MDHEN and CDR2 SYDVKM. The V segment lost 2 bases and the J segment 4 bases; nucleotides outside the gene matches: 5. A note on this clone: Other DNA sequences in the same sample also yield this CDR3.

Isolated RNA was reverse transcribed in full, so expressed TCRB transcripts were sequenced. Sequencing used immunoSEQ multiplex PCR; TCRdb keeps in-frame clones, though not all of them. The sample holds 310,000 or so clones, 7% to 9% seen once. This receptor was identified in a woman aged 18 to 35 in good health. Sequencing input: central memory CD4+ T cells from blood. The rearrangement joins TRBV28 to TRBJ2-1, with 10 bases that match TRBD2. CDR3 loop: CASSLVSSGSYNEQFF. In nucleotides, the CDR3 is TGTGCCAGCAGTTTAGTCTCTAGCGGGAGTTACAATGAGCAGTTCTTC. The full variable domain, completed using reference TRBV28 and TRBJ2-1, is DVKVTQSSRYLVKRTGEKVFLECVQDMDHENMFWYRQDPGLGLRLIYFSYDVKMKEKGDIPEGYSVSREKKERFSLILESASTNQTSMYLCASSLVSSGSYNEQFFGPGTRLTVL.